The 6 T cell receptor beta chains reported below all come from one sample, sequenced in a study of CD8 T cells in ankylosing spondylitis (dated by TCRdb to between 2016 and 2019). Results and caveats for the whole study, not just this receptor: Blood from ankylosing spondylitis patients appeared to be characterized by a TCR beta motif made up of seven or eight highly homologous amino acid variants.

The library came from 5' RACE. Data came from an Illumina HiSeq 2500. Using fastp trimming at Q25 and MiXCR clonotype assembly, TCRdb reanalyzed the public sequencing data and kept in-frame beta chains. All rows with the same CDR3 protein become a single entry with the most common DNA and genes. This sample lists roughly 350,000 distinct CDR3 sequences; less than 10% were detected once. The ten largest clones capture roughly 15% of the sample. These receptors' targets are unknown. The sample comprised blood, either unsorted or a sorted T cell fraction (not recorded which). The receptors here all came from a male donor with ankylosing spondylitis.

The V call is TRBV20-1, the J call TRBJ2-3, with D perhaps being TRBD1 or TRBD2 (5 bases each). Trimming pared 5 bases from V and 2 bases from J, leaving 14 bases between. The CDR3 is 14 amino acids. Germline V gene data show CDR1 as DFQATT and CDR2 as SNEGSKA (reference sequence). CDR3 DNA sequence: TGCAGTGCTCCCCGGGACGGATACACAGATACGCAGTATTTT. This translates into CSAPRDGYTDTQYF.

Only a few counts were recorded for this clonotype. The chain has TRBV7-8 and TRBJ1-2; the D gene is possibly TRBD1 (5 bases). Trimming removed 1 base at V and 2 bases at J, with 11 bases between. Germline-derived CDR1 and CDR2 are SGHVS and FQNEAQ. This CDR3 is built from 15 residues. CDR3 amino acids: CASSLVQGENYGYTF. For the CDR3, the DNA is TGTGCCAGCAGCTTAGTGCAGGGAGAGAACTATGGCTACACCTTC.

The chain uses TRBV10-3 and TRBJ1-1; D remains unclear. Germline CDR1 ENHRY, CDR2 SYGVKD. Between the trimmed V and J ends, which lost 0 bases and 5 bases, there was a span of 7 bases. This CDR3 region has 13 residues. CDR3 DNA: TGTGCCATCAGTGAGTCATGGGAAACTGAAGCTTTCTTT. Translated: CAISESWETEAFF.

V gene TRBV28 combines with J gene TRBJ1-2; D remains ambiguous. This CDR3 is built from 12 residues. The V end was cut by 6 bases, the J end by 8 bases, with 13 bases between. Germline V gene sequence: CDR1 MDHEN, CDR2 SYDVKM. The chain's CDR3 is CASSRTLVGYTF. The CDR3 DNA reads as TGTGCCAGCAGCCGCACCCTAGTCGGCTACACCTTC.

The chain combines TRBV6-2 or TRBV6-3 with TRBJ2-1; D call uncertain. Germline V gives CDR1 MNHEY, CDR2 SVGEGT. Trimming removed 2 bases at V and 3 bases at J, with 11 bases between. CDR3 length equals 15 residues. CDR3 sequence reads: CASSYLDAGYNEQFF. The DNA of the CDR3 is TGTGCCAGCAGTTACCTGGACGCCGGCTACAATGAGCAGTTCTTC.

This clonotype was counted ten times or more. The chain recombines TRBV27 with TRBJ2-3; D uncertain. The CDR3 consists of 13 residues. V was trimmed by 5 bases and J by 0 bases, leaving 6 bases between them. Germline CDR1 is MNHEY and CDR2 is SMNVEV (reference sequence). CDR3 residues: CASSLVSTDTQYF. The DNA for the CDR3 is TGTGCCAGCAGTCTTGTAAGCACAGATACGCAGTATTTT.